The source of this TCR beta chain is a study of glioma-infiltrating T cells. Per germline, CDR1 MNHEY and CDR2 SMNVEV (reference sequence). Trimming removed 2 bases from V and 4 bases from J, with 9 bases in between. CDR3 length: 13 residues. Amplification of TCR alpha and beta CDR3 regions from RNA used iRepertoire nested multiplex PCR. Using its own MiXCR run on the multiplex PCR reads, TCRdb lists one record per CDR3 protein. The sample lists 100,000 to 150,000 distinct CDR3 sequences, more than 20% seen once, with roughly 15% in the top ten. General observations from the study: Above-expected tissue-blood divergence occurred in all gliomas, most in low-grade ones.

This clonotype was counted many times. Its antigen is unknown. The sample consisted of glioma tissue, nonneoplastic brain tissue, or PBMCs (not recorded which). The receptor comes from a human donor with low-grade glioma or glioblastoma, undergoing nonglioma brain surgery, or in good health (not recorded which). This chain uses TRBV27 with TRBJ2-7; the D is unclear. The CDR3 DNA reads TGTGCCAGCAGTTTAGGGCAGGTATACGAGCAGTACTTC. It is translated as CASSLGQVYEQYF.